This T cell receptor beta chain was sequenced in a study of blood T cell repertoires in COVID-19. Study-level information: Acute-phase and convalescent COVID-19 samples originated in the United States, Italy and Spain. Sample material is recorded as cDNA or gDNA derived from T cells, B-cell-depleted T cells, or PBMCs.

Source study methods: Amplifying reference gene primers gave estimates of nucleated cell counts. The repertoire was sequenced with immunoSEQ multiplex PCR; TCRdb's copy has only in-frame clones and lacks some. That table gives V, J and clone size, and the DNA gave D and trimming. The table shows 200,000 to 250,000 clones, with roughly 79% occurring only once. It was during active infection that Seattle patients were enrolled and then longitudinally followed. Germline V gene lookup returns CDR1 SGHTA and CDR2 FQGNSA. Deletions cut 4 bases from V and 1 base from J, with 11 bases between. The CDR3 has 15 residues.

This sequence joins TRBV7-2 and TRBJ1-3, with a tentative D call TRBD1 (6 bases). This TCR derives from a woman older than 75 with COVID-19, enrolled during active disease. The sample consisted of peripheral blood. The CDR3 protein is CASSSSDRSGNTIYF. Here the CDR3 DNA reads TGTGCCAGCAGCTCGTCCGACAGGTCTGGAAACACCATATATTTT.